The sequence of this T cell receptor (beta chain) was determined in a study of T-cell memory formation after mild COVID-19. On the study more broadly: Largely, TCR clusters stayed within a single donor. General observations from the study: For contracting clones, CD4+ ones sat mainly in CM and EM, CD8+ in EMRA.

Germline assignment: CDR1 SGHTA and CDR2 FQGNSA. The CDR3 extends over 13 amino acids. V was clipped by 3 bases and J by 3 bases, with 5 bases between them. Using its own MiXCR run on the 5' RACE reads, TCRdb lists one record per CDR3 protein. This table has about 560,000 distinct CDR3 sequences, 15% to 20% appearing once. As regards this clonotype: Its target is not known.

The J gene is TRBJ2-2, the V gene TRBV7-2, with no clear D. The sample comprised PBMCs or a T cell subset sorted from them (not recorded which). The TCR was taken from an adult woman who had mild COVID-19 (a few samples of this study predate the infection). Cell type and time point are not known. CDR3 bases: TGTGCCAGCAGCTTCCAATACACCGGGGAGCTGTTTTTT. Residues: CASSFQYTGELFF.